The 10 T cell receptor beta chains listed next were all sequenced from one sample in a study of beta chain features in type 1 diabetes. TCRB transcripts that were expressed got sequenced, as all of the isolated RNA had been reverse transcribed. Repertoires were generated with immunoSEQ multiplex PCR, while TCRdb's copy carries only in-frame clones and drops some. Of under 500,000 clones listed, approximately 31% are singletons. The sequenced material came from naive CD4+ T cells from blood. These receptors were collected from a young man in good health.

In this sample, this clone turned up a few times. The chain employs TRBV29-1 and TRBJ2-3; D gene ambiguous. Trimming cost V 4 bases and J 6 bases, with 17 bases left between them. CDR3 length: 14 residues. Looked up from germline, CDR1 is SQVTM and CDR2 is ANQGSEA. CDR3 loop: CSVAIGQATDTQYF. The CDR3 DNA follows: TGCAGCGTTGCTATAGGGCAGGCCACCGATACGCAGTATTTT.

For the CDR3, the DNA is TGTGCCAGCAGCCTACCTCGGAGCGGCAAAGAGACCCAGTACTTC. It specifies CASSLPRSGKETQYF. This sequence joins TRBV6-6 and TRBJ2-5; possibly TRBD2 for D (5 bases). Germline V gives CDR1 MNHNY, CDR2 SVGAGI (reference sequence). This CDR3 comprises 15 residues. V was pared by 6 bases and J by 3 bases, with 17 bases between.

This chain connects TRBV30 to TRBJ1-4, with a weak D call TRBD1 (6 bases). The CDR3 has 13 residues. Trimming stripped 3 bases from V and 8 bases from J, with 13 bases between. CDR1 and CDR2 from the germline V gene are GTSNPN and SVGIG (reference sequence). CDR3 region: CAWRVRGSEKLFF. The CDR3 coding sequence is TGTGCCTGGAGGGTCAGGGGCTCCGAAAAACTGTTTTTT.

This clone was found a few times. V and J are TRBV30 and TRBJ2-3, with 8 nucleotides matching TRBD2. V lost 0 bases to trimming and J lost 4 bases; unmatched junction nucleotides: 9. Germline assignment: CDR1 GTSNPN and CDR2 SVGIG (reference sequence). The CDR3 has 16 residues. The CDR3 protein is CAWSVLGAGAPDTQYF. The CDR3 DNA reads as TGTGCCTGGAGTGTACTGGGAGCGGGAGCCCCAGATACGCAGTATTTT.

This chain joins TRBV5-1 and TRBJ2-5; TRBD2 agrees at 14 bases. V gave up 3 bases and J gave up 4 bases; unmatched junction bases: 2. Germline CDR1 reads SGHRS; CDR2 reads YFSETQ. The CDR3 contains 15 residues. CDR3 in amino acids: CASSWGLAGAETQYF. The DNA for the CDR3 is TGCGCCAGCAGCTGGGGACTAGCGGGAGCAGAGACCCAGTACTTC.

This clone was counted a few times. The CDR3 loop reads CAWSGTDEAFF. The CDR3 bases are TGTGCCTGGAGTGGGACAGATGAAGCTTTCTTT. The J gene is TRBJ1-1, the V gene TRBV30; weak D call: TRBD1 (6 bases). V lost 1 base, J lost 7 bases, and 7 bases lay in between. This CDR3 is 11 amino acids long. Germline values: CDR1 GTSNPN, CDR2 SVGIG (reference sequence).

This clone was seen more than once but under ten times. The chain is built from TRBV30 and TRBJ1-4; D is ambiguous. The CDR3 runs 14 residues. From germline, CDR1 is GTSNPN and CDR2 SVGIG (reference sequence). V lost 0 bases and J 8 bases, leaving 13 bases between the germline ends. CDR3 coding DNA: TGTGCCTGGAGTGTATTTGGATCAGGCGAAAAACTGTTTTTT. As protein: CAWSVFGSGEKLFF.

This clone was detected a few times. The chain couples TRBV10-3 to TRBJ2-1, with D uncertain. Per germline, CDR1 ENHRY and CDR2 SYGVKD. Trimming pared 10 bases from V and 0 bases from J, leaving 13 bases between. This CDR3 spans 14 amino acids. The CDR3 sequence is CATSDGSSYNEQFF. The CDR3 DNA reads TGTGCCACCTCGGACGGAAGCTCCTACAATGAGCAGTTCTTC.

This clone has more than one count but fewer than ten. This chain uses TRBV7-2 with TRBJ2-7; tentative D call: TRBD1 (5 bases). This CDR3 contains 14 residues. CDR1 is SGHTA, CDR2 FQGNSA, per germline. Deletions cut 1 base from V and 2 bases from J, with 9 bases between. This CDR3 is CASSLEGIAYEQYF. CDR3 sequence (DNA): TGTGCCAGCAGCTTAGAGGGGATTGCCTACGAGCAGTACTTC.

The chain links TRBV7-9 to TRBJ2-1; 13 nucleotides line up with TRBD2. Germline V gene data show CDR1 as SEHNR and CDR2 as FQNEAQ (reference sequence). The junction had 12 bases not matched to a gene; V was cut back by 7 bases and J by 6 bases. The CDR3 is 17 residues long. CDR3 protein: CASTTEVTSGRSNEQFF. CDR3 bases: TGTGCCAGCACCACTGAGGTGACTAGCGGGAGGTCCAATGAGCAGTTCTTC.